Below, 32 T cell receptor beta chains from the same sample are listed, as sequenced in a study of blood T cells in healthy people across ages. Combining a sample-barcoded 5' primer with a J-beta primer mix, a second PCR ran for about 7 to 11 cycles. From the 5' RACE reads, TCRdb called clonotypes with MiXCR, one entry per CDR3 protein. The sample lists about a million distinct CDR3 sequences; just over 50% were seen once. The sample was blood. Source of these receptors: a woman aged 60-75 years in good health.

The chain recombines TRBV29-1 with TRBJ2-1; perhaps TRBD2 as D (7 bases). CDR1 is SQVTM and CDR2 is ANQGSEA in the germline V gene. This CDR3 spans 14 amino acids. The V gene lost 8 bases and the J gene lost 0 bases, with 14 bases spanning the gap. The CDR3 here is CSIRGASSYNEQFF. CDR3 nucleotide sequence: TGCAGCATTCGGGGGGCTAGCTCCTACAATGAGCAGTTCTTC.

This sequence joins TRBV10-3 and TRBJ2-5; D gene unclear. CDR3 length: 14 residues. CDR1 and CDR2 (germline): ENHRY, SYGVKD. Trimming removed 0 bases at V and 3 bases at J, with 8 bases between. CDR3 protein: CAISESLTKETQYF. The DNA for the CDR3 is TGTGCCATCAGTGAGTCCCTCACTAAAGAGACCCAGTACTTC.

This clonotype showed up just a few times. The gene calls are TRBV29-1 and TRBJ1-2, with TRBD1 identical over 8 bases. V was pared by 4 bases and J by 6 bases, with 4 bases of the junction left unmatched. The germline V gene has CDR1 SQVTM and CDR2 ANQGSEA. The CDR3 consists of 12 residues. As DNA, the CDR3 is TGCAGCGTTGCGCAGGGGGCTAATGGCTACACCTTC. This sequence encodes CSVAQGANGYTF.

This chain connects TRBV7-2 to TRBJ2-7; TRBD2 might be the D (6 bases). Germline loops: CDR1 SGHTA, CDR2 FQGNSA. Trimming removed 2 bases from V and 2 bases from J, with 10 bases in between. The CDR3 is 14 amino acids. The CDR3 loop is CASSLHGGTYEQYF. The CDR3 coding sequence is TGTGCCAGCAGCTTACATGGCGGGACCTACGAGCAGTACTTC.

This clonotype was recorded only once. The chain recombines TRBV29-1 with TRBJ2-4, with D maybe TRBD1 (7 bases). The J call may be in error: the DNA end matches TRBJ2-7 better. The CDR3 totals 12 residues. Per the germline V gene, CDR1 is SQVTM and CDR2 is ANQGSEA. DNA for the CDR3: TGCAGCGCTGCAGGGGGGTTTAACGAGCAGTACTTC. Translation: CSAAGGFNEQYF.

This clonotype was detected a few times. V and J are TRBV12-3 or TRBV12-4 and TRBJ2-7; no clear D. V lost 3 bases to trimming and J lost 0 bases, with 9 bases between them. This CDR3 comprises 14 residues. In DNA, the CDR3 is TGTGCCAGCAGTTTCGGTAGTTTCTCCTACGAGCAGTACTTC. Amino acids: CASSFGSFSYEQYF.

The genes are TRBV12-3 or TRBV12-4 and TRBJ1-1; D is perhaps TRBD1 (6 bases). CDR3 length: 14 amino acids. V was trimmed by 7 bases and J by 4 bases, leaving 16 bases between them. CDR3: CASIGGGRSTEAFF. The CDR3 region has the DNA TGTGCCAGCATAGGGGGGGGGAGAAGCACTGAAGCTTTCTTT.

The chain employs TRBV27 and TRBJ1-5, with TRBD1 as a possible D gene (5 bases). Trimming took 6 bases from V and 0 from J, leaving 9 bases between them. The CDR3 has 14 residues. Germline CDR1 and CDR2: MNHEY and SMNVEV (reference sequence). The CDR3 region has the DNA TGTGCCAGCAGGAGGACACTTAGCAATCAGCCCCAGCATTTT. It is translated as CASRRTLSNQPQHF.

The sample holds a few counts of this clonotype. CDR3 sequence reads: CASSLQTGVQETQYF. CDR3 nucleotides: TGCGCCAGCAGCCTACAGACAGGGGTACAAGAGACCCAGTACTTC. The J gene is TRBJ2-5, the V gene TRBV4-1, with 8 bases fitting TRBD1. Germline CDR1 reads MGHRA; CDR2 reads YSYEKL. J was trimmed by 2 bases and V by 4 bases; bases with no gene match: 6. This CDR3 contains 15 residues.

This clonotype came up a few times. The chain combines TRBV7-9 with TRBJ2-7; D is unresolved. The V gene's germline CDR1 is SEHNR and CDR2 FQNEAQ (reference sequence). CDR3 length equals 13 residues. Trimming took off 4 bases at V and 3 bases at J, with 10 bases between the two ends. This CDR3 is CASSSPVNYEQYF. The CDR3 DNA reads as TGTGCCAGCAGCTCGCCCGTTAACTACGAGCAGTACTTC.

The rearrangement uses TRBV5-1 and TRBJ2-5, with 13 bases that match TRBD2. This CDR3 region has 16 residues. The J segment lost 4 bases and the V segment lost 4 bases, leaving 7 bases of the junction unmatched. The V gene's germline CDR1 is SGHRS and CDR2 YFSETQ. CDR3 amino acids: CASSLRLAGGAETQYF. The CDR3 nucleotides read TGCGCCAGCAGCCTTAGACTAGCGGGAGGAGCAGAGACCCAGTACTTC. The full variable domain, completed using reference TRBV5-1 and TRBJ2-5, is KAGVTQTPRYLIKTRGQQVTLSCSPISGHRSVSWYQQTPGQGLQFLFEYFSETQRNKGNFPGRFSGRQFSNSRSEMNVSTLELGDSALYLCASSLRLAGGAETQYFGPGTRLLVL.

The J gene is TRBJ2-3, the V gene TRBV10-3; possibly TRBD1 or TRBD2 for D (7 bases each). Between the trimmed V and J ends, which lost 10 bases and 4 bases, there was a span of 18 bases. CDR3 length: 14 residues. In germline, CDR1 is ENHRY, CDR2 SYGVKD. Here the CDR3 DNA reads TGTGCCACAGGGGGGGACTATTCTTCAGATACGCAGTATTTT. The encoded protein is CATGGDYSSDTQYF.

The rearrangement links TRBV29-1 to TRBJ2-7; 8 positions match TRBD2. J was trimmed by 3 bases and V by 6 bases; bases with no gene match: 7. The CDR3 loop spans 13 amino acids. Germline CDR1 and CDR2: SQVTM and ANQGSEA. CDR3 coding DNA: TGCAGCGTGGGCGGGGGGAGAAGCTACGAGCAGTACTTC. As protein: CSVGGGRSYEQYF.

In its sample, this clonotype was seen once. This chain links TRBV18 with TRBJ2-1, with a possible D match to TRBD1 (6 bases). This CDR3 is 13 amino acids long. Germline CDR1 and CDR2: KGHSH and LQKENI. The V end was cut by 4 bases, the J end by 8 bases, with 12 bases between. DNA of the CDR3: TGTGCCAGCTCACGGAGCAGGGGTGATGAGCAGTTCTTC. It encodes CASSRSRGDEQFF.

This chain joins TRBV7-7 and TRBJ2-5; perhaps TRBD1 as D (6 bases). Germline CDR1 reads SSHAT; CDR2 reads FNYEAQ (reference sequence). V was shortened by 5 bases and J by 5 bases, with 18 bases between the two germline ends. CDR3 length: 15 amino acids. DNA for the CDR3: TGTGCCAGCAGCGATAATACAGGGTCTGGGGAGACCCAGTACTTC. It is translated as CASSDNTGSGETQYF. Full variable domain (rest looked up from reference TRBV7-7 and TRBJ2-5): GAGVSQSPRYKVTKRGQDVTLRCDPISSHATLYWYQQALGQGPEFLTYFNYEAQPDKSGLPSDRFSAERPEGSISTLTIQRTEQRDSAMYRCASSDNTGSGETQYFGPGTRLLVL.

This clonotype was picked up a small number of times. The CDR3 DNA reads as TGTGCCAGCCGACAGATCTATGATAATTCACCCCTCCACTTT. As protein: CASRQIYDNSPLHF. The chain couples TRBV27 to TRBJ1-6; the D gene is possibly TRBD1 (5 bases). Germline CDR1 is MNHEY and CDR2 is SMNVEV (reference sequence). Trimming took 8 bases from V and 5 from J, leaving 13 bases between them. The CDR3 runs to 14 residues.

Only a few counts were recorded for this clonotype. This chain uses TRBV18 with TRBJ2-7; TRBD1 matches 9 bases. Germline V gives CDR1 KGHSH, CDR2 LQKENI. Losses at the gene ends were 2 bases for V and 5 bases for J; bases not matched to a gene: 7. This CDR3 has 15 amino acids. The CDR3 DNA is TGTGCCAGCTCACCAATACAGGGGGCTCGGAACGAGCAGTACTTC. This gives the protein CASSPIQGARNEQYF.

The CDR3 loop reads CASSVEEAHTDTQYF. Written as DNA, the CDR3 is TGTGCCAGCAGCGTTGAGGAAGCGCACACAGATACGCAGTATTTT. The chain uses TRBV9 and TRBJ2-3; D unresolved. The V end lost 2 bases, the J end lost 2 bases, and 12 bases lay between the germline ends. CDR1 and CDR2 from the germline V gene are SGDLS and YYNGEE. The CDR3 runs to 15 residues.

V gene TRBV4-2 combines with J gene TRBJ2-1; TRBD2 matches at 9 bases. CDR1 is LGHNA, CDR2 YNFKEQ, per germline. The CDR3 extends over 17 amino acids. V dropped 1 base and J dropped 5; count of bases not matched to a gene: 9. In DNA, the CDR3 is TGTGCCAGCAGCCAAGTTAGGGCGGGAGGGATAAACAATGAGCAGTTCTTC. Amino acids: CASSQVRAGGINNEQFF.

This clonotype has just a few counts. V is TRBV20-1 and J is TRBJ2-5; 7 positions agree with TRBD2. CDR1 and CDR2 (germline): DFQATT, SNEGSKA (reference sequence). The CDR3 is 12 residues long. After removal of 2 bases from V and 13 bases from J, the junction contained 10 bases not matched to a gene. CDR3 nucleotide sequence: TGCAGTGCTAGAATCAGCGGGACGAGCGTGTACTTC. It is translated as CSARISGTSVYF.

With respect to this clonotype: One end of the junction varies from germline; a read error may be responsible. The chain combines TRBV28 with TRBJ2-3; D is possibly TRBD1 (6 bases). CDR1 is MDHEN and CDR2 is SYDVKM in the germline V gene. The CDR3 loop spans 15 amino acids. CDR3 coding DNA: TGTGTCAGCAGTCCCCCAGGGGAAGGCGCAGATACGCAGTATTTT. Residues: CVSSPPGEGADTQYF.

This clonotype was seen a handful of times. DNA for the CDR3: TGCGCCAGCAGCCAACCCGGGGTGGATACGCAGTATTTT. This encodes CASSQPGVDTQYF. This chain uses TRBV4-1 with TRBJ2-3; D is perhaps TRBD2 (5 bases). The germline V gene encodes CDR1 MGHRA and CDR2 YSYEKL. Trimming removed 2 bases at V and 6 bases at J, with 9 bases between. CDR3 length: 13 amino acids.

The J gene is TRBJ2-7, the V gene TRBV28, with D possibly called TRBD1 or TRBD2 (5 bases each). The CDR3 covers 13 residues. Trimming removed 5 bases at V and 6 bases at J, with 14 bases between. The germline CDR1 and CDR2 sequences are MDHEN and SYDVKM. CDR3 protein: CASSPGRHGEQYF. For the CDR3, the DNA is TGTGCCAGCAGTCCGGGACGACACGGCGAGCAGTACTTC.

This clonotype appeared a few times. This sequence may be a read error, since a much larger clone differs from it by one base. The chain recombines TRBV7-9 with TRBJ1-4; D gene ambiguous. With 5 bases removed from V and 0 bases from J, the gap between germline ends came to 7 bases. Germline CDR1 SEHNR, CDR2 FQNEAQ (reference sequence). This CDR3 is 14 amino acids long. CDR3 in amino acids: CASSVKSTNEKLFF. DNA of the CDR3: TGTGCCAGCAGCGTAAAGTCAACTAATGAAAAACTGTTTTTT.

The chain links TRBV7-9 to TRBJ1-1; D remains ambiguous. The CDR3 has 16 amino acids. Germline V gene data show CDR1 as SEHNR and CDR2 as FQNEAQ (reference sequence). Deletions cut 0 bases from V and 10 bases from J, with 21 bases between. CDR3 sequence (DNA): TGTGCCAGCAGCTTAGCTCTTATTACGGGTTTCCGTGGAGCTTTCTTT. Translating it yields CASSLALITGFRGAFF.

This chain uses TRBV20-1 with TRBJ1-4; 8 bases are shared with TRBD1. The length of the CDR3 is 12 residues. J was trimmed by 7 bases and V by 6 bases; bases with no gene match: 4. CDR1 and CDR2 from the germline V gene are DFQATT and SNEGSKA (reference sequence). CDR3: CSARQGREKLFF. CDR3 nucleotide sequence: TGCAGTGCGAGACAGGGGCGTGAAAAACTGTTTTTT.

This clonotype was observed a handful of times. The V gene is TRBV5-1, the J gene TRBJ2-7; unclear D gene. Per the germline V gene, CDR1 is SGHRS and CDR2 is YFSETQ. The CDR3 extends over 13 amino acids. Between the trimmed V and J ends, which lost 0 bases and 3 bases, there was a span of 7 bases. In nucleotides, the CDR3 is TGCGCCAGCAGCTTGGAGAGTGGCTACGAGCAGTACTTC. It codes for CASSLESGYEQYF.

This sequence joins TRBV20-1 and TRBJ2-3, with a tentative D call TRBD2 (5 bases). V lost 3 bases and J lost 5, with 12 bases in between. The V gene's germline CDR1 is DFQATT and CDR2 SNEGSKA (reference sequence). The CDR3 contains 13 residues. CDR3 protein: CSARATILDTQYF. CDR3 nucleotide sequence: TGCAGTGCTAGGGCGACTATTTTAGATACGCAGTATTTT.

This clonotype was seen at least ten times. This chain links TRBV7-2 with TRBJ2-1; D is unresolved. The CDR3 has 12 residues. Germline V CDR1 and CDR2: SGHTA, FQGNSA. V was trimmed by 1 base and J by 9 bases, leaving 7 bases between them. The CDR3 coding sequence is TGTGCCAGCAGCTTAGTTCGGACTGAGCAGTTCTTC. Its translation: CASSLVRTEQFF.

This clonotype came up once. A much more abundant neighbour one base away suggests this may be a read error. The chain has TRBV7-9 and TRBJ2-1; TRBD2 matches at 14 bases. The junction had 11 bases not matched to a gene; V was cut back by 7 bases and J by 0 bases. The CDR3 is made up of 19 amino acids. The germline gives CDR1 SEHNR, CDR2 FQNEAQ (reference sequence). The CDR3 reads CASNIRLAGGKSSYNEQFF. CDR3 sequence (DNA): TGTGCCAGCAACATTAGACTAGCGGGAGGGAAGAGCTCCTACAATGAGCAGTTCTTC.

J is TRBJ2-3 and V is TRBV13; TRBD2 matches at 7 bases. Germline CDR1 reads PRHDT; CDR2 reads FYEKMQ (reference sequence). V shed 2 bases, J shed 5 bases, and the junction held 4 bases outside the gene matches. This CDR3 spans 14 amino acids. CDR3 loop: CASSLRERGDTQYF. CDR3 DNA sequence: TGTGCCAGCAGCTTAAGGGAGCGGGGAGATACGCAGTATTTT. Complete variable domain (other parts from reference TRBV13 and TRBJ2-3): AAGVIQSPRHLIKEKRETATLKCYPIPRHDTVYWYQQGPGQDPQFLISFYEKMQSDKGSIPDRFSAQQFSDYHSELNMSSLELGDSALYFCASSLRERGDTQYFGPGTRLTVL.

The table lists this clonotype with a few counts. The chain couples TRBV25-1 to TRBJ1-2, with D possibly TRBD1 on 5 matching bases. CDR3 length equals 15 residues. Deletions cut 2 bases from V and 8 bases from J, with 18 bases between. Per the germline V gene, CDR1 is MGHDK and CDR2 is SYGVNS. This CDR3 reads CASSEIGRELEGYTF. In DNA form, the CDR3 reads TGTGCCAGCAGTGAAATTGGCAGGGAACTTGAGGGCTACACCTTC.